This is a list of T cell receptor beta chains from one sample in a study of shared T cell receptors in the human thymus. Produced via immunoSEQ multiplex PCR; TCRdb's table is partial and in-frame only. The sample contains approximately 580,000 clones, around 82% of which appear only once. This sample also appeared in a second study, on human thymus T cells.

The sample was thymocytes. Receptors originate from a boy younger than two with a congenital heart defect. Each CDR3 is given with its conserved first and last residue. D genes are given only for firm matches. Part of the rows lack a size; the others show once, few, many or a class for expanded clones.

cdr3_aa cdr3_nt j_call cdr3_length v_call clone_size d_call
CATSRDRGGNRNEQFF TGTGCCACCAGCAGAGATCGTGGGGGGAACCGCAATGAGCAGTTCTTC TRBJ2-1 16 TRBV15 - -
CASSGTPGLIYNEQFF TGTGCCAGCAGCGGAACACCGGGACTAATATACAATGAGCAGTTCTTC TRBJ2-1 16 TRBV9 - TRBD2
CASSLGGQGYYGYTF TGTGCCAGCAGCTTGGGTGGACAGGGGTACTATGGCTACACCTTC TRBJ1-2 15 TRBV5-5 - TRBD1
CASSSHQTNEKLFF TGTGCCAGCAGCTCGCACCAGACTAATGAAAAACTGTTTTTT TRBJ1-4 14 TRBV5-6 - -
CASSMELCPGTGDSYEQYF TGTGCCAGTAGTATGGAGCTCTGTCCAGGGACAGGGGACTCCTACGAGCAGTACTTC TRBJ2-7 19 TRBV19 - TRBD1
CASSLTSETDTQYF TGTGCCAGCAGCCTCACTAGCGAGACAGATACGCAGTATTTT TRBJ2-3 14 TRBV7-3 - TRBD2
CASSSAGGYQYF TGTGCCAGCAGTTCCGCGGGGGGCTATCAGTACTTC TRBJ2-5 12 TRBV28 few TRBD2
CASSLVPSGRPLEQFF TGTGCCAGCAGCTTGGTCCCCAGCGGGAGGCCCCTAGAGCAGTTCTTC TRBJ2-1 16 TRBV5-5 - TRBD2
CASSHRTGAHYNEQFF TGTGCCAGCAGCCACAGAACAGGGGCCCACTACAATGAGCAGTTCTTC TRBJ2-1 16 TRBV4-2 once TRBD1
CASSRTGLAETQYF TGTGCCAGCAGCCGAACTGGACTAGCGGAGACCCAGTACTTC TRBJ2-5 14 TRBV4-2 - TRBD2
CASSLAPDNEQFF TGTGCCAGCAGCTTAGCCCCCGACAATGAGCAGTTCTTC TRBJ2-1 13 TRBV7-2 - -
CASSQDPPGLGMDEQFF TGCGCCAGCAGCCAAGACCCTCCGGGACTAGGTATGGATGAGCAGTTCTTC TRBJ2-1 17 TRBV4-3 - TRBD2
CASSPAHGDFYNEQFF TGTGCCAGCAGCCCCGCTCACGGGGATTTCTACAATGAGCAGTTCTTC TRBJ2-1 16 TRBV11-3 - -
CASSRGTGYTEAFF TGTGCCAGCAGTCGAGGGACAGGGTACACTGAAGCTTTCTTT TRBJ1-1 14 TRBV27 once TRBD1
CASSLLGSRETQYF TGTGCCAGCAGCTTGTTGGGCAGCAGGGAGACCCAGTACTTC TRBJ2-5 14 TRBV11-2 - -
CASSHHTRNTDTQYF TGTGCCAGCAGCCATCACACGCGGAACACAGATACGCAGTATTTT TRBJ2-3 15 TRBV7-6 - -
CASSVPRTSGGDEQFF TGTGCCAGCAGTGTCCCCCGGACTAGCGGTGGAGATGAGCAGTTCTTC TRBJ2-1 16 TRBV6-1 once TRBD2
CASSLSQGENGYTF TGTGCCAGCAGTTTATCCCAGGGTGAGAATGGCTACACCTTC TRBJ1-2 14 TRBV27 - -
CASSQKADRREETQYF TGTGCCAGCAGTCAAAAGGCCGATCGGCGGGAGGAGACCCAGTACTTC TRBJ2-5 16 TRBV11-3 - TRBD2
CASSQERRDNTDTQYF TGCGCCAGCAGCCAGGAACGTAGGGACAACACAGATACGCAGTATTTT TRBJ2-3 16 TRBV4-3 - -
CASSSGLAGGTGELFF TGTGCCAGCAGCTCGGGACTAGCGGGAGGAACCGGGGAGCTGTTTTTT TRBJ2-2 16 TRBV7-2 - TRBD2
CASSEGWEQTWEQYF TGTGCCAGCAGTGAGGGGTGGGAGCAAACCTGGGAGCAGTACTTC TRBJ2-7 15 TRBV2 - -
CASSPQRQGANVLTF TGTGCCAGCAGCCCCCAACGACAGGGGGCCAACGTCCTGACTTTC TRBJ2-6 15 TRBV13 - -
CASTQGHANTGELFF TGTGCCAGCACCCAAGGGCACGCGAACACCGGGGAGCTGTTTTTT TRBJ2-2 15 TRBV14 - -
CASSYPGQGAGNTEAFF TGCGCCAGCAGTTATCCGGGACAGGGGGCCGGGAACACTGAAGCTTTCTTT TRBJ1-1 17 TRBV5-1 - TRBD1
CSVVEQDYYEQYF TGCAGCGTTGTAGAACAGGACTACTACGAGCAGTACTTC TRBJ2-7 13 TRBV29-1 few -
CASSQEGTGGDQGYEQYF TGTGCCAGCAGCCAAGAAGGGACAGGGGGGGATCAAGGGTACGAGCAGTACTTC TRBJ2-7 18 TRBV14 - TRBD1
CASSLAGTSQLGLIYF TGTGCCAGCAGCTTAGCTGGGACATCGCAATTGGGGCTAATATATTTT TRBJ1-3 16 TRBV11-3 - -
CASSLAPGQRNTGELFF TGTGCCAGCAGCTTAGCCCCGGGACAGCGGAACACCGGGGAGCTGTTTTTT TRBJ2-2 17 TRBV7-6 - TRBD1
CASSPLRSVQGGSYGYTF TGTGCCAGTAGTCCACTTCGGTCAGTCCAGGGCGGTAGCTATGGCTACACCTTC TRBJ1-2 18 TRBV19 - -
CASSLDGSGSTSYEQYF TGTGCCAGCAGCTTAGATGGTAGCGGGAGTACGTCCTACGAGCAGTACTTC TRBJ2-7 17 TRBV7-2 - TRBD2
CASSFVAGGPNGELFF TGTGCCAGCAGTTTTGTCGCGGGAGGGCCTAACGGGGAGCTGTTTTTT TRBJ2-2 16 TRBV27 - TRBD2
CASSFYPRGQGSNTGELFF TGCGCCAGCAGCTTTTATCCGAGAGGACAGGGTTCGAACACCGGGGAGCTGTTTTTT TRBJ2-2 19 TRBV5-1 - TRBD1
CAWSHLGDSSTDTQYF TGTGCCTGGAGTCACCTCGGGGACAGTAGCACAGATACGCAGTATTTT TRBJ2-3 16 TRBV30 - TRBD1
CASSTGDGEQYF TGTGCCAGCAGCACAGGGGACGGGGAGCAGTACTTC TRBJ2-7 12 TRBV25-1 few TRBD1
CASSLSNGTPPGMAFF TGTGCCAGCAGCTTATCCAACGGGACACCCCCCGGAATGGCTTTCTTT TRBJ1-1 16 TRBV7-2 - -
CAWSVLGTSLSDPHTDTQYF TGTGCCTGGAGTGTACTCGGGACTAGTTTGTCGGATCCACACACAGATACGCAGTATTTT TRBJ2-3 20 TRBV30 - TRBD2
CASSLGSWREIDHEQYF TGTGCCAGCAGCTTGGGATCATGGCGGGAGATCGACCACGAGCAGTACTTC TRBJ2-7 17 TRBV5-6 few TRBD2
CASSLGSPPTGEAGNTIYF TGTGCCAGCAGCTTAGGGTCCCCCCCGACAGGGGAAGCTGGAAACACCATATATTTT TRBJ1-3 19 TRBV7-2 - TRBD1
CATSRGRTEAFF TGTGCCACCAGCAGAGGGCGGACTGAAGCTTTCTTT TRBJ1-1 12 TRBV15 - -
CASSELRVQEQYF TGCGCCAGCAGTGAATTGAGGGTTCAAGAGCAGTACTTC TRBJ2-7 13 TRBV10-2 - -
CASSGGTGPTPTDTQYF TGTGCCAGCAGTGGCGGGACAGGGCCAACTCCCACAGATACGCAGTATTTT TRBJ2-3 17 TRBV6-1 - TRBD1
CASSTPGTSASDEQFF TGTGCCAGCAGTACCCCCGGGACTAGCGCGTCGGATGAGCAGTTCTTC TRBJ2-1 16 TRBV25-1 once TRBD2
CASSAKQGNNQPQHF TGTGCCAGCAGTGCGAAACAGGGGAACAATCAGCCCCAGCATTTT TRBJ1-5 15 TRBV27 - TRBD1
CASSGRESNQPQHF TGTGCCAGTAGTGGGCGAGAGAGCAATCAGCCCCAGCATTTT TRBJ1-5 14 TRBV19 - -
CASSQILAGSSYNEQFF TGTGCCAGCAGCCAAATCCTAGCGGGTAGCTCCTACAATGAGCAGTTCTTC TRBJ2-1 17 TRBV11-1 few TRBD2